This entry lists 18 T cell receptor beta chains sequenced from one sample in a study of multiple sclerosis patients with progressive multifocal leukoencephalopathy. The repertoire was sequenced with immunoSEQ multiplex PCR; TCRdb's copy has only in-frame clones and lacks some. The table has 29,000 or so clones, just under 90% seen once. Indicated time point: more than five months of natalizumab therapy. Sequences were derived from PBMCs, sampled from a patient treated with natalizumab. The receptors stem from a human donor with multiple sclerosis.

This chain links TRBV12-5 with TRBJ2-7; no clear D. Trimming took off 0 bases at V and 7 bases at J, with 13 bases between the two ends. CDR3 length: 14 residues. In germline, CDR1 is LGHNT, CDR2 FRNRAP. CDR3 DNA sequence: TGTGCTAGTGGTTTGGTTGAGTGGCAAACAGAGCAGTACTTC. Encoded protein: CASGLVEWQTEQYF.

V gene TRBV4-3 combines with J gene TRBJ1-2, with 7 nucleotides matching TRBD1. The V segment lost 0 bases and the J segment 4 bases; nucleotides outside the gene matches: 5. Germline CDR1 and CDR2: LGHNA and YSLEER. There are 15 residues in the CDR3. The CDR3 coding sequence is TGCGCCAGCAGCCAAGACGGAGCAGGGGGCTATGGCTACACCTTC. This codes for CASSQDGAGGYGYTF.

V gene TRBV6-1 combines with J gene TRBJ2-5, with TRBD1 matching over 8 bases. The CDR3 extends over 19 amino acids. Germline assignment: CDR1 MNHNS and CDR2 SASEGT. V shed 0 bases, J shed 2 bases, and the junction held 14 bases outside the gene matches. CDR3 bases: TGTGCCAGCAGTGAAGCGCAGGGGGCAGGGGGGCCCGTACAAGAGACCCAGTACTTC. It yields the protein CASSEAQGAGGPVQETQYF.

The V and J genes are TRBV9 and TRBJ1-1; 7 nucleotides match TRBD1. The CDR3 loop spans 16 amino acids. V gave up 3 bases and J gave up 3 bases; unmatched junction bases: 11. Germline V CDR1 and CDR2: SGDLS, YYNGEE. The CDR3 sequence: CASSAPQGSVYTEAFF. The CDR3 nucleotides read TGTGCCAGCAGCGCCCCACAGGGGAGTGTGTACACTGAAGCTTTCTTT.

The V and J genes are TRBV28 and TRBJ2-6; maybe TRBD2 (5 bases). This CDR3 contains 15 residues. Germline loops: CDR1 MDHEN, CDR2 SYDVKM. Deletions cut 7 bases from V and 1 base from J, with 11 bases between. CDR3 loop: CASISEGSGANVLTF. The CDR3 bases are TGTGCCAGCATTTCAGAGGGATCTGGGGCCAACGTCCTGACTTTC.

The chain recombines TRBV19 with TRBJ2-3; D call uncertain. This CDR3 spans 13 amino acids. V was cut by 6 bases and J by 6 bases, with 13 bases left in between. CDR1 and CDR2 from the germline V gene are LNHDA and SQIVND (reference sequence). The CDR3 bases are TGTGCCAGTAGCGGGCGGAAAGGGGATACGCAGTATTTT. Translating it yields CASSGRKGDTQYF.

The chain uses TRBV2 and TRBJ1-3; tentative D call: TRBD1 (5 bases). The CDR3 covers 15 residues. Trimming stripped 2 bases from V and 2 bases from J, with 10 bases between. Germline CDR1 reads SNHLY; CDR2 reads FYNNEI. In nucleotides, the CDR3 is TGTGCCAGCAGTGAAATGGGACGGCCTGGAAACACCATATATTTT. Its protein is CASSEMGRPGNTIYF.

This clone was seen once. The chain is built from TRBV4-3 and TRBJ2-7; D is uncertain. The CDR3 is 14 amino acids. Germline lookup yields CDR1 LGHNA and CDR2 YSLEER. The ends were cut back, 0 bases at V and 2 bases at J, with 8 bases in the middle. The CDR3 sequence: CASSQENGPYEQYF. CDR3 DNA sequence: TGCGCCAGCAGCCAAGAAAACGGGCCCTACGAGCAGTACTTC.

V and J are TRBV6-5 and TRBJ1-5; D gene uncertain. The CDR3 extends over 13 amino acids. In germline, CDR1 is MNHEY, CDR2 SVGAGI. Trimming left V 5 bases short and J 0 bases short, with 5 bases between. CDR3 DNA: TGTGCCAGCAGTAGCTATAGCAATCAGCCCCAGCATTTT. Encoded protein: CASSSYSNQPQHF.

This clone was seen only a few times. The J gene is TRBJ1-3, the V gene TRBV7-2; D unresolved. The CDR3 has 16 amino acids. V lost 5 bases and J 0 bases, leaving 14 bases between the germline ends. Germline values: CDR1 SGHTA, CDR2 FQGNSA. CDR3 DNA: TGTGCCAGCAGCCTAAACGGGCTTCCCTCTGGAAACACCATATATTTT. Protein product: CASSLNGLPSGNTIYF.

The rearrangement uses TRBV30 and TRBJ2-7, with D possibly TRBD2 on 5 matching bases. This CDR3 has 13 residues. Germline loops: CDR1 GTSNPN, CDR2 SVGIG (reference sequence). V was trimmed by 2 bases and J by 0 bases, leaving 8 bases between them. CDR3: CAWSSRGSYEQYF. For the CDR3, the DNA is TGTGCCTGGAGTTCACGGGGCTCCTACGAGCAGTACTTC.

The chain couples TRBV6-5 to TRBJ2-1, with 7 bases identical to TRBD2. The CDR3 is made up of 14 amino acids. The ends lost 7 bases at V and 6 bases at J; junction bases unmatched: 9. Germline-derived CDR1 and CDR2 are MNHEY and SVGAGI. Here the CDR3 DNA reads TGTGCCAGCACTCCTAGCGGAGACCTCAATGAGCAGTTCTTC. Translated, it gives CASTPSGDLNEQFF.

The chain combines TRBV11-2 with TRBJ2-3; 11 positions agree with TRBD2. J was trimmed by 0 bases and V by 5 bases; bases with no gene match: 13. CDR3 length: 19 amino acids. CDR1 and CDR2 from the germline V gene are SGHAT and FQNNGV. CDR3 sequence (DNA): TGTGCCAGCAGCCCCTCACTAGCGGGAGTTGAACGTAGCACAGATACGCAGTATTTT. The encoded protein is CASSPSLAGVERSTDTQYF.

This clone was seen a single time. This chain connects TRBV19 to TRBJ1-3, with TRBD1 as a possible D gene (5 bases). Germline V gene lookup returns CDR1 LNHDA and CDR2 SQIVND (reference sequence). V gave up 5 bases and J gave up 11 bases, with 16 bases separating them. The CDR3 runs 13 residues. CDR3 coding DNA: TGTGCCAGTAGTTCCGGACAAGGAGTCGCCATATATTTT. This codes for CASSSGQGVAIYF.

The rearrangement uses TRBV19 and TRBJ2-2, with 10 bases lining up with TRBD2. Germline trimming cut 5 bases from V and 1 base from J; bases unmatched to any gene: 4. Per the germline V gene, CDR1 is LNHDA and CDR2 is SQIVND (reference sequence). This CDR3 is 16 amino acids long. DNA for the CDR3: TGTGCCAGTAGTTCTCTAGCGGGGGTGAACACCGGGGAGCTGTTTTTT. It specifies CASSSLAGVNTGELFF.

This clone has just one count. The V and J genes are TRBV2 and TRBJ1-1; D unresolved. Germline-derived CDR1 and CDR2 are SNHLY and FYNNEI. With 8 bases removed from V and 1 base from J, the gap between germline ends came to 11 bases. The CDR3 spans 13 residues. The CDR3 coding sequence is TGTGCCAGCTATATAGTAGAGAACACTGAAGCTTTCTTT. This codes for CASYIVENTEAFF. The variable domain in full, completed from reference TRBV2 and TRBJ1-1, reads EPEVTQTPSHQVTQMGQEVILRCVPISNHLYFYWYRQILGQKVEFLVSFYNNEISEKSEIFDDQFSVERPDGSNFTLKIRSTKLEDSAMYFCASYIVENTEAFFGQGTRLTVV.

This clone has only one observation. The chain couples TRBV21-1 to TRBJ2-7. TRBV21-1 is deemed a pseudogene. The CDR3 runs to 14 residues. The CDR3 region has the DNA TGTGCCAGCAGAAAGAAGGGTAACTCCTACGAGCAGTACTTC. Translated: CASRKKGNSYEQYF.

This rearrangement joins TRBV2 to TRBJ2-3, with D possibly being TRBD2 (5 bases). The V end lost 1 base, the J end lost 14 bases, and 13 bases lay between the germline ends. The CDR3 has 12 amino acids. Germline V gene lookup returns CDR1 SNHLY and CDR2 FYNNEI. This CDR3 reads CASSEERSSWYF. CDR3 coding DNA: TGTGCCAGCAGTGAAGAGCGGTCATCGTGGTATTTT.